Below are 14 T cell receptor beta chains sequenced from a single sample in a study of OX40 agonist ivuxolimab in advanced cancers. Here immunoSEQ multiplex PCR was the method, and the copy in TCRdb shows in-frame clones only, minus some. The sample records 30,000 to 35,000 clones, approximately 89% being singletons. Here the sequenced sample was CD4+ or CD8+ T cells sorted from blood, taken in a trial of the OX40 agonist ivuxolimab. Receptor source: an adult with an advanced solid tumor such as melanoma, head and neck, liver or kidney cancer.

This rearrangement joins TRBV5-5 to TRBJ1-1; 10 bases agree with TRBD1. CDR1 and CDR2 (germline): SGHKS, YYEKEE (reference sequence). The CDR3 is 14 residues long. Trimming cost V 0 bases and J 6 bases; bases outside gene matches: 2. CDR3 amino acids: CASSLGQGAPEAFF. Here the CDR3 DNA reads TGTGCCAGCAGCTTGGGACAGGGGGCCCCTGAAGCTTTCTTT.

CDR3 loop: CASSPRTERTGETQYF. CDR3 bases: TGTGCCAGCAGCCCCAGGACCGAAAGGACCGGGGAGACCCAGTACTTC. The gene calls are TRBV13 and TRBJ2-5; unclear D gene. V lost 5 bases, J lost 5 bases, and 21 bases lay in between. Germline V lookup: CDR1 PRHDT, CDR2 FYEKMQ (reference sequence). This CDR3 spans 16 amino acids. Together with reference TRBV13 and TRBJ2-5, the CDR3 gives the full variable domain: AAGVIQSPRHLIKEKRETATLKCYPIPRHDTVYWYQQGPGQDPQFLISFYEKMQSDKGSIPDRFSAQQFSDYHSELNMSSLELGDSALYFCASSPRTERTGETQYFGPGTRLLVL.

V and J are TRBV19 and TRBJ1-5, with no clear D. The germline V and J ends were trimmed by 2 bases and 1 base, with 3 bases remaining between them. The germline V gene has CDR1 LNHDA and CDR2 SQIVND (reference sequence). This CDR3 is built from 13 residues. The CDR3 DNA is TGTGCCAGTAGTATAAAGAGCAATCAGCCCCAGCATTTT. Translated, it gives CASSIKSNQPQHF.

The J gene is TRBJ1-5, the V gene TRBV11-2; TRBD1 is a possible D gene (6 bases). The germline gives CDR1 SGHAT, CDR2 FQNNGV. Trimming took 5 bases from V and 4 from J, leaving 15 bases between them. The CDR3 covers 15 residues. CDR3 DNA: TGTGCCAGCAGCGGAAGGGGGGAGTCTAATCAGCCCCAGCATTTT. Translation gives CASSGRGESNQPQHF.

The chain couples TRBV5-8 to TRBJ2-1; the D is unclear. V shed 1 base and J shed 6 bases, with 8 bases lying between them. CDR3 length equals 13 residues. Germline V gives CDR1 SGHTS, CDR2 YDEGEE. CDR3 DNA sequence: TGTGCCAGCAGCTTGACTCCTGGCAATGAGCAGTTCTTC. Its translation is CASSLTPGNEQFF.

The V gene is TRBV7-2, the J gene TRBJ1-5, with D possibly being TRBD1 (5 bases). The germline V gene has CDR1 SGHTA and CDR2 FQGNSA. Trimming took 3 bases from V and 3 from J, leaving 9 bases between them. The CDR3 sequence is 14 residues long. CDR3 sequence reads: CASSFPGFNQPQHF. CDR3 in DNA: TGTGCCAGCAGCTTCCCAGGGTTCAATCAGCCCCAGCATTTT.

This clone was recorded only once. The chain uses TRBV4-1 and TRBJ2-7, with TRBD1 matching over 8 bases. The CDR3 contains 17 residues. Germline V gene data show CDR1 as MGHRA and CDR2 as YSYEKL. Trimming at V came to 1 base and at J to 1 base, leaving 9 bases not matched to a gene. CDR3 sequence (DNA): TGCGCCAGCAGCCAAGGTATAGGACAGGGTTTTTCCTACGAGCAGTACTTC. It specifies CASSQGIGQGFSYEQYF.

The chain has TRBV7-9 and TRBJ2-2; D is ambiguous. V lost 5 bases, J lost 5 bases, and 9 bases lay in between. The germline V gene encodes CDR1 SEHNR and CDR2 FQNEAQ (reference sequence). The length of the CDR3 is 13 residues. CDR3 in DNA: TGTGCCAGCAGCACCGCCAGTACCGGGGAGCTGTTTTTT. This translates into CASSTASTGELFF.

V gene TRBV18 combines with J gene TRBJ2-5, with D tentatively TRBD1 (5 bases). The DNA end is a closer match to TRBJ2-7, so the J assignment may be wrong. The germline CDR1 and CDR2 sequences are KGHSH and LQKENI. The CDR3 is made up of 12 amino acids. The CDR3 bases are TGTGCCAGCTCCCCAGACAGTTACGAGCAGTACTTC. Translation gives CASSPDSYEQYF.

The chain has TRBV5-5 and TRBJ2-3; D is perhaps TRBD1 (5 bases). CDR1 and CDR2 from the germline V gene are SGHKS and YYEKEE (reference sequence). V was clipped by 0 bases and J by 9 bases, with 14 bases between them. There are 14 residues in the CDR3. This chain's CDR3 is CASSLEPGMDTQYF. In DNA form, the CDR3 reads TGTGCCAGCAGCTTGGAACCAGGGATGGACACGCAGTATTTT.

This clone was counted a single time. This chain connects TRBV10-3 to TRBJ2-3, with TRBD2 matching over 7 bases. The J segment lost 0 bases and the V segment lost 0 bases, leaving 3 bases of the junction unmatched. CDR1 is ENHRY, CDR2 SYGVKD, per germline. The CDR3 runs 16 residues. The DNA of the CDR3 is TGTGCCATCAGTGAGTCTCTAGCGGAAAGCACAGATACGCAGTATTTT. It encodes CAISESLAESTDTQYF.

V is TRBV9 and J is TRBJ2-1; 16 nucleotides align to TRBD2. V lost 0 bases, J lost 8 bases, and 5 bases stayed unmatched. Per the germline V gene, CDR1 is SGDLS and CDR2 is YYNGEE. The CDR3 totals 17 residues. CDR3 sequence (DNA): TGTGCCAGCAGCGTAGCGCCGGGACTAGCGGGAGGGGATGAGCAGTTCTTC. It yields the protein CASSVAPGLAGGDEQFF. Using reference TRBV9 and TRBJ2-1 for the parts outside the CDR3, the full variable domain is DSGVTQTPKHLITATGQRVTLRCSPRSGDLSVYWYQQSLDQGLQFLIQYYNGEERAKGNILERFSAQQFPDLHSELNLSSLELGDSALYFCASSVAPGLAGGDEQFFGPGTRLTVL.

The chain is built from TRBV27 and TRBJ2-3, with TRBD1 identical over 8 bases. V was clipped by 8 bases and J by 4 bases; unmatched bases: 17. Germline loops: CDR1 MNHEY, CDR2 SMNVEV (reference sequence). This CDR3 comprises 17 residues. The CDR3 loop reads CASSRQGAHGSADTQYF. DNA of the CDR3: TGTGCCAGCTCAAGGCAGGGGGCGCATGGGTCGGCAGATACGCAGTATTTT.

The chain joins TRBV25-1 to TRBJ2-6; D gene uncertain. Trimming shortened V by 2 bases and J by 3 bases, and 2 bases separated the two germline ends. CDR3 length: 13 residues. The germline V gene encodes CDR1 MGHDK and CDR2 SYGVNS. The CDR3 sequence: CASSEDGANVLTF. In nucleotides, the CDR3 is TGTGCCAGCAGTGAAGATGGGGCCAACGTCCTGACTTTC.